This T cell receptor beta chain was identified during a study of cytomegalovirus exposure and HLA in healthy donors (dated by TCRdb to the late 2010s). For the study in its entirety: In an earlier analysis of 550 to 750 of the donors, 276 Gb of sequence data and roughly 100 million unique TCR beta sequences from 150 million to 200 million T cells were reported. Approximately 310 gigabases of sequencing data and 70 million to 95 million unique TCR sequences made up an early release that covered several hundred HLA-typed donors. Among the roughly 430 genotyped donors, more than 70% belonged to the genetic ancestry cluster associated with self-reported Caucasian donors. The study was designed to test whether signatures of past pathogen exposure could be identified by cataloging public T cell receptors. The study used immunosequencing to profile the T cell repertoires of around 600 subjects and linked those repertoires to cytomegalovirus serostatus. A separate validation cohort of roughly 130 different subjects was used in addition to the 666-subject first cohort. The study combined high-throughput TCR immunosequencing, statistical association of individual TCRs with disease status, and machine learning to predict cytomegalovirus infection status. To study patterns of TCR occurrence, a later analysis re-analyzed previously published TCR beta repertoires from 600 to 750 donors and added high-resolution HLA genotyping. Rather than drawing on any new phenotypic data, the later analysis identified candidate immune exposures from TCR beta sequences and the way those sequences occurred across donors. In an earlier analysis of 587 of the donors, high-throughput TCR beta sequencing was used to judge whether each TCR beta V gene segment behaved as functional or pseudogenic. Donor age, sex, ethnicity and CMV serostatus were collected together with the repertoire data. A later genetic analysis took genome-wide SNP genotypes for about three fifths of the 666 donors and used that subset as a discovery cohort. Every discovery cohort repertoire had been produced on one sequencing platform. HLA typing included class I and class II loci at four-digit resolution. The number of donors typed differed by locus, with 629-630 for A, B, C, DRB1 and DQB1, about 500 for DQA1, under 610 for DPA1, and 472 for DPB1. Several DR-DQ haplotypes were handled as single units for association and clustering because linkage in the cohort was strong. Among 300 to 500 genotyped donors of the cohort, an average of roughly 230,000 unique TCR beta nucleotide sequences was sequenced per donor, of which roughly 17% were non-productive. Findings and caveats that apply to the study as a whole: The sequencing pipeline was judged likely to have produced a cluster of highly shared sequence variants as a technical artifact. Compared with equally common non-associated chains, HLA-associated TCR beta chains in a later analysis were more clonally expanded and had lower generation probabilities. The only immune exposure information available for the cohort was CMV serostatus. The classifier was reported to diagnose cytomegalovirus status with high specificity and sensitivity in both the original and validation cohorts. Specific HLA alleles were associated with 18,000 or so TCR beta sequences at a false discovery rate of 0.05 in a later analysis. According to a later analysis, most CMV-associated TCR beta chains appeared to be HLA-restricted, and the HLA associations seemed to be driven largely by CMV exposure. A later genetic analysis reported fewer N-insertions in productive TCRs among donors in an Asian-associated ancestry cluster than the roughly 620-donor mean. Some IMGT-functional V segments, including TRBV6-2 and TRBV6-3, could not be distinguished by the 87-base-pair reads and were therefore excluded. In a later analysis, the rate of TCR association differed among HLA loci, with DRB1 alleles having the most associated TCRs and HLA-C alleles having the fewest. In vitro tests confirmed that a few of the cytomegalovirus-associated TCR beta chains recognize cytomegalovirus antigens. When HLA alleles, especially DR and DQ, strongly co-occurred, TCR associations were difficult to assign to individual alleles. A further reported finding was that TCR beta sequences accurately predicted the HLA-A and HLA-B alleles for most subjects in the first cohort. Because counts were too low, under 20 rarely observed V segments, including chromosome 9 orphons, were left out of the earlier analysis of approximately 500 of the donors. This cohort had only TCR beta chains sequenced, and the lack of alpha or paired-chain data limited which features could be detected. Most TCR sequences were seen in very few donors, while some public TCRs were found in many individuals. Correlated functional status among segregating V segments might reflect linkage disequilibrium, but an unknown experimental factor could not be ruled out. In a later genetic analysis, a missense DCLRE1C variant was associated with V-gene and J-gene trimming of TCR beta chains, and the association was replicated in an independent cohort. In the study, around 160 TCR beta chains were listed as associated with cytomegalovirus. According to a later analysis, parvovirus B19, influenza, CMV and Epstein-Barr virus appeared linked to several top co-occurrence clusters. Roughly uniform sequencing depth across donors was assumed in presence/absence analyses, although this assumption may not hold. The authors suggested that the approach could potentially be extended to other disease states and immunological phenotypes. HLA typing was unavailable for some donors at each locus, so association tests used only the typed subset. In an earlier analysis of fewer than 750 of the donors, most TCR beta V segments were observed in productive rearrangements about 90% or about 30% of the time, broadly matching IMGT annotations.

Receptor libraries were prepared by the immunoSEQ multiplex PCR assay. For the multiplex PCR, a mixture combining 60 forward primers for TCR Vbeta segments and 13 reverse primers for TCR Jbeta segments was used. A multiplex PCR assay on genomic DNA amplified the CDR3 region of rearranged TCR beta genes. Amplified TCR beta libraries were sequenced as 87-base-pair reads on the Illumina HiSeq System. In the source study's methods: Across the 500 to 700 repertoires, a later analysis counted some 81 million unique TCR beta chains, 8.5 million to 12 million of which were shared by at least two donors. Raw reads were error-corrected and collapsed into unique sequences by a nearest-neighbor algorithm in which closely related sequences were merged to remove PCR and sequencing errors. To assign V, D and J gene segments, CDR3 sequences were aligned to IMGT reference sequences. Each retained sequence needed at least a six-nucleotide match to both a V gene segment and a J gene segment. Rearrangements were classified as productive when the CDR3 lacked stop codons and remained in frame with V and J, and all other rearrangements were classified as non-productive. CDR3 was defined by IMGT convention, running from the second conserved V-encoded cysteine to the conserved J-encoded phenylalanine. In an earlier analysis of 550 to 650 of the donors, sequences lacking an unambiguous match to a single V gene segment were excluded. An earlier analysis of roughly 590 of the donors called V segments functional above 56.7% productive rearrangements and segregating when the between-donor standard deviation exceeded 5%. A statistical classification framework was developed to diagnose cytomegalovirus status using the catalog of TCR beta chain sequences. V and J gene assignment, in a later analysis, came from comparing TCR nucleotide sequences with IMGT/GENE-DB human TR gene sequences. The TCRdist pipeline was used in a later analysis to assign CDR3 sequences and most-parsimonious VDJ recombination scenarios. In a later analysis, every TCR beta chain was defined by the combination of its CDR3 amino acid sequence and its V-gene family, and reads without a unique V-gene family were dropped. A later analysis removed 500 to 600 highly shared, low-generation-probability nucleotide sequences to deal with suspected cross-contamination and a sequencing artifact. In a later analysis, a clonal expansion index was calculated for each public chain from normalized within-repertoire ranks of inferred template counts. In a later analysis, generation probabilities were computed using a VDJ recombination model fitted to out-of-frame rearrangements, and the results were checked against IGoR. In a later analysis, TCR-TCR, TCR-HLA and TCR-CMV co-occurrence was scored with hypergeometric tests, and a repertoire-size bias correction was applied to TCR pairs. False discovery rates were estimated in a later analysis by permuting HLA or CMV assignments 20 times. In a later analysis, co-occurring TCRs were grouped using DBSCAN, and TCRdist sequence similarity was added for clustering within HLA-allele-positive subsets. For co-occurrence clustering, repertoires with fewer than 30,000 or more than 120,000 public chains were excluded, along with roughly 5 repertoires with anomalous nucleotide sharing. Here the immuneACCESS table is served through TCRdb, limited to in-frame sequences with V and J called. Missing clones are a known gap in these copies; in checked studies unresolved V genes cover under half, and the rest lacks a known reason. V and J calls and clone size are given by that table; D and trimming were obtained from the DNA. The sample contains more than 90,000 clones, approximately 76% of them found a single time. 15% to 20% of the sample lies in the top ten.

Worth noting for this clone: This receptor's antigen is unknown. Per-base qualities were not stored, and no clone one base away is much larger.

The V end gives up 1 base and the J end 6 bases, leaving 7 bases in the junction not matched to a gene. CDR1 and CDR2 are drawn from the germline V gene (reference sequence): LNHDA, SQIVND. There are 15 amino acids in the CDR3, from cysteine to phenylalanine inclusive. Only the CDR3 portion is preserved as DNA: 45 bases, with reading frame beginning at the first base. The cohort was made up of 500 to 850 healthy bone marrow donors. At the time of sampling, every cohort member was nominally healthy, though immune exposures that went unrecorded were likely present. The donor tested CMV seropositive, placing the donor among the roughly 300 seropositive members of the cohort. Each donor provided a peripheral blood sample, and peripheral blood mononuclear cells were used for TCR beta sequencing. The Qiagen DNeasy Blood Extraction Kit was used to extract genomic DNA from the blood cell samples.

The TCR sequence derives from a man aged 50 to 59 in good health and CMV-seropositive. Recombination joined TRBV19 with TRBJ1-1; 8 central bases correspond to TRBD1. Sequenced material: PBMCs. At the DNA level, the sequence is TGTGCCAGTAGTATAGCGCAGGGGGCAATCTCTGAAGCTTTCTTT. It translates to CASSIAQGAISEAFF.